This T cell receptor (beta chain) was observed in a study of cytomegalovirus exposure and HLA in healthy donors. Study-level points and caveats: In a later analysis, productive TCRs from donors in an Asian-associated ancestry cluster reportedly carried fewer N-insertions than the cohort mean. It was in a later analysis that TCR association rates were seen to vary by HLA locus, highest for DRB1 and lowest for HLA-C. Previous analysis showed most TCR beta V segments were productive about 90% or about 30% of the time.

It was with 60 Vbeta and 13 Jbeta primers that the PCR ran. The method was immunoSEQ multiplex PCR; TCRdb's version includes in-frame clones alone and lacks a portion of them. The sample holds around 100,000 clones. In the case of this clone: Its antigen remains unidentified.

Sample: PBMCs. The TCR sequence derives from a man aged 40-55 years in good health and CMV-seronegative.

CDR3 region: CASSLTGTGNTIYF. Here the CDR3 DNA reads TGTGCCAGCAGCCTGACAGGGACTGGAAACACCATATATTTT. This chain links TRBV5-6 with TRBJ1-3, with 7 bases identical to TRBD1. Germline CDR1 SGHDT, CDR2 YYEEEE. This CDR3 has 14 residues. V gave up 4 bases and J gave up 2 bases; unmatched junction bases: 3.